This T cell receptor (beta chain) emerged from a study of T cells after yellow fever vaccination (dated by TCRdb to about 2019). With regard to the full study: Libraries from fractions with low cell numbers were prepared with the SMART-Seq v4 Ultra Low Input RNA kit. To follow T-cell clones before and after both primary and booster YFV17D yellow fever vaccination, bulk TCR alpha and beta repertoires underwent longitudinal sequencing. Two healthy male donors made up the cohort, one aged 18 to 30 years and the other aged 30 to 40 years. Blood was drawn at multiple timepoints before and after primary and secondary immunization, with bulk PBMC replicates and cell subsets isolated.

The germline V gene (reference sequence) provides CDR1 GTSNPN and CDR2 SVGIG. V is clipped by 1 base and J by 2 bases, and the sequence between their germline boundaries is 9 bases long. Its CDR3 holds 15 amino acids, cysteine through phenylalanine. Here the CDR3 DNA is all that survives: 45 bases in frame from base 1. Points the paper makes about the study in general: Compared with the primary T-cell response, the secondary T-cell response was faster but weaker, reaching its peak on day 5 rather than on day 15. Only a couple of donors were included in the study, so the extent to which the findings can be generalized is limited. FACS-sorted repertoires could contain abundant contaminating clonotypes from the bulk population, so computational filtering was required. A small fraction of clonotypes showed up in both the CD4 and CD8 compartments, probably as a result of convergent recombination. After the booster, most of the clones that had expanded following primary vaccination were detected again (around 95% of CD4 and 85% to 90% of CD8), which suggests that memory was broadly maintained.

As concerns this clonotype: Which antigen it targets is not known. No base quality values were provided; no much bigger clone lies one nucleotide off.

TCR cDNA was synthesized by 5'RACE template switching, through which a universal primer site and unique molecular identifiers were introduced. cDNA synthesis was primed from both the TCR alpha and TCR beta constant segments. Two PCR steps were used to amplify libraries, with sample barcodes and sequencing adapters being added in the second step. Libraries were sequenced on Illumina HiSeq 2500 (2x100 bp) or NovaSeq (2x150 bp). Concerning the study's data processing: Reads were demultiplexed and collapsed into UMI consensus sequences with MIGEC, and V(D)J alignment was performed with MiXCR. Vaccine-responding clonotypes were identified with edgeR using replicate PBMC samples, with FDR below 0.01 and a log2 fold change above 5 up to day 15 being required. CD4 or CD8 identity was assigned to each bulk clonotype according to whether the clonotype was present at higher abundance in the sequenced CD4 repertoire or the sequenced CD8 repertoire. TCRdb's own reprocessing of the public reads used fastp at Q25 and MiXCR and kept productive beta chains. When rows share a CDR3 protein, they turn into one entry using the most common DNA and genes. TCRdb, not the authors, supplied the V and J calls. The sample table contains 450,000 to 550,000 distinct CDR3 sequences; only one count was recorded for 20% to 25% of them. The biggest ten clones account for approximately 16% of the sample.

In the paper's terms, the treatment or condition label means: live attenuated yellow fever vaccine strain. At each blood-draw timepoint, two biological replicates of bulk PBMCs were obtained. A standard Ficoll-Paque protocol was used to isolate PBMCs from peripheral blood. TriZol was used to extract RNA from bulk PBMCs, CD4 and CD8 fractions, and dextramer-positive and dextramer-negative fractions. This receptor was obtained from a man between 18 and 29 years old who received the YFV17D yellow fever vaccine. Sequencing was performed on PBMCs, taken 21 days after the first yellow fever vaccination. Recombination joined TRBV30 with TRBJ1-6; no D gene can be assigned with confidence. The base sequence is TGTGCCTGGAGTGGAGGGCTTCCCTATAATTCACCCCTCCACTTT. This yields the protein CAWSGGLPYNSPLHF.